A single T cell receptor beta chain is shown here with its context. The antigen is undetermined. V trimming: 6 bases; J trimming: 1 base; junction bases outside the gene matches: 9. The CDR3 covers 17 residues. Germline V gene data show CDR1 as MDHEN and CDR2 as SYDVKM. TCRdb keeps only in-frame clones here, not all; method: immunoSEQ multiplex PCR. The table shows approximately 2.5 million clones, with approximately 92% occurring only once. The sample originates from a study of shared clonotypes between healthy human individuals. Study results and limitations: For naive CD4 cells, 5% to 6.5% of clonotypes were shared across a few donors.

The V gene is TRBV28, the J gene TRBJ1-5; 10 nucleotides line up with TRBD1. This receptor was taken from a man aged 18 to 29 in good health. The specimen sequenced was naive CD4+ T cells sorted from blood. Described subset: CD45RA+ positively selected. CDR3: CASSRRQGALSNQPQHF. CDR3 bases: TGTGCCAGCAGCCGCAGACAGGGGGCCCTGAGCAATCAGCCCCAGCATTTT.